This T cell receptor (beta chain) was captured in a study of tumor-infiltrating lymphocytes in primary liver carcinoma. This clonotype was picked up many times. TCR beta cDNA was reverse-transcribed from around 0.55 ug of total RNA. The reaction used a constant-region primer and ProtoScript II reverse transcriptase. Library construction for TCR beta comprised three nested multiplex PCR rounds performed with slightly modified ARM-PCR. In the first two PCR rounds, TRBV1-TRBV30 forward primers were paired with a C-beta reverse primer, and each round lasted nine to ten cycles. Using its own MiXCR run on the multiplex PCR reads, TCRdb lists one record per CDR3 protein. The table records about 180,000 distinct CDR3 sequences, 50% to 75% of them present only once. Alongside blood RNA obtained from unsorted whole blood, germline DNA was also extracted. Germline assignment: CDR1 SGHAT and CDR2 FQNNGV. Trimming took 1 base from V and 1 from J, leaving 7 bases between them. The CDR3 is 14 residues long.

The chain is built from TRBV11-2 and TRBJ2-5; no definite D call. The TCR comes from a middle-aged man with primary liver carcinoma and hepatitis B virus infection. The sample was peripheral blood. The CDR3 loop is CASSLGITQETQYF. As DNA, the CDR3 is TGTGCCAGCAGCTTAGGGATAACCCAAGAGACCCAGTACTTC.